The sequence of this TCR beta chain was determined in a study of T cells in Graves' hyperthyroidism and ophthalmopathy. Many counts were recorded for this clonotype. From RNA transcripts, TCR beta CDR3 regions were amplified. The HTBI primer set served for first-round RT-PCR of the TCR CDR3. TCRdb redid the calling of the multiplex PCR reads with MiXCR, one entry per CDR3 protein. Found here are about 300,000 distinct CDR3 sequences, 25% to 30% of them singletons; the top ten hold about a quarter. This receptor was identified in a man aged 35 to 55 with Graves' hyperthyroidism that later progressed to Graves' ophthalmopathy. Sequenced: blood.

In DNA, the CDR3 is TGTGCCTGGAGTAGGGGGGGCTACGAGCAGTACTTC. Its protein product is CAWSRGGYEQYF. The chain has TRBV30 and TRBJ2-7; maybe TRBD2 (7 bases). CDR1 GTSNPN and CDR2 SVGIG come from the germline V gene (reference sequence). V shed 2 bases and J shed 3 bases, with 8 bases lying between them. The CDR3 is 12 amino acids.